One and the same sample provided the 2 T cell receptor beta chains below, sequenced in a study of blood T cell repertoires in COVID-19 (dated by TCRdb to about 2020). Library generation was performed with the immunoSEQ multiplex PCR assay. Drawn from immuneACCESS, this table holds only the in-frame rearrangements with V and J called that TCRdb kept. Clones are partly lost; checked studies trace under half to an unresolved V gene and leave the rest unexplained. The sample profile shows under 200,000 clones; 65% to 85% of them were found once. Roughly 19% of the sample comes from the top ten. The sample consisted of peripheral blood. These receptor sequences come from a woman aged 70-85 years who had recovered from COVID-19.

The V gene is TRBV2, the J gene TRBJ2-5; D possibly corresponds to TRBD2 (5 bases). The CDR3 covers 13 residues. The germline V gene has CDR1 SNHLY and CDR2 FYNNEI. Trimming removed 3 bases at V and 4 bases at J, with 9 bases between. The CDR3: CASSEGAGETQYF. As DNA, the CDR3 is TGTGCCAGCAGTGAGGGAGCCGGAGAGACCCAGTACTTC.

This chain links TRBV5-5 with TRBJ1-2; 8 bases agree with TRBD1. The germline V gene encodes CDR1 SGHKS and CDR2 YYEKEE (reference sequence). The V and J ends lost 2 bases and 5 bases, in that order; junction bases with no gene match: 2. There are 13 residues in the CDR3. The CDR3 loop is CASSFRGLYGYTF. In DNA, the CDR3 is TGTGCCAGCAGCTTCAGGGGGCTGTATGGCTACACCTTC. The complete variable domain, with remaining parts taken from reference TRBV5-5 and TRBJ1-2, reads DAGVTQSPTHLIKTRGQQVTLRCSPISGHKSVSWYQQVLGQGPQFIFQYYEKEERGRGNFPDRFSARQFPNYSSELNVNALLLGDSALYLCASSFRGLYGYTFGSGTRLTVV.